Included here is one T cell receptor beta chain sequence, with context. Produced via immunoSEQ multiplex PCR; TCRdb's table is partial and in-frame only. The sample lists roughly 150,000 clones, 80% to 90% occurring once. The sample comes from a study of blood T cell repertoires in COVID-19. V was clipped by 1 base and J by 0 bases, with 7 bases between them. The germline V gene encodes CDR1 LNHDA and CDR2 SQIVND (reference sequence). This CDR3 has 15 amino acids. The source of this sequence is a woman aged 40 to 50 with acute or convalescent COVID-19. The sequenced sample was peripheral blood. The V gene is TRBV19, the J gene TRBJ1-5; no definite D call. This CDR3 is CASSIGQDSNQPQHF. For the CDR3, the DNA is TGTGCCAGTAGTATAGGGCAGGATAGCAATCAGCCCCAGCATTTT.